The next 6 T cell receptor beta chains were all read from a single sample in a study of post-analysis software for immune sequencing data. Prepared TCR beta cDNA libraries contained unique molecular identifiers. TCRdb fed the PCR reads into MiXCR, producing one record per CDR3 protein. In the table there are hundreds of thousands of distinct CDR3 sequences, roughly 36% of which are singletons. Study-level results: Controls had lower frequencies than patients of five TRBV segments, which included TRBV5-6, TRBV5-1 and TRBV20-1.

These receptors lack a known antigen. The sequenced material came from blood. These receptors all stem from a girl between 5 and 17 years old with multiple sclerosis.

This clonotype was found a few times. V usage is TRBV3-1 and J usage is TRBJ2-2; perhaps TRBD2 as D (6 bases). V lost 1 base, J lost 1 base, and 7 bases lay in between. From germline, CDR1 is LGHDT and CDR2 YNNKEL (reference sequence). The CDR3 totals 15 residues. CDR3 amino acids: CASSQVGGNTGELFF. The CDR3 DNA sequence: TGTGCCAGCAGCCAAGTGGGGGGGAACACCGGGGAGCTGTTTTTT.

This clonotype was recorded a few times. The V gene is TRBV20-1, the J gene TRBJ1-5; 9 bases agree with TRBD1. The CDR3 has 16 residues. Germline-derived CDR1 and CDR2 are DFQATT and SNEGSKA (reference sequence). V lost 0 bases and J lost 4; bases outside the gene matches: 7. CDR3 nucleotides: TGCAGTGCTAGAGACTCGGGGACAGGGAGAAATCAGCCCCAGCATTTT. It specifies CSARDSGTGRNQPQHF.

This clonotype showed up just once. This chain links TRBV24-1 with TRBJ2-3; 7 nucleotides agree with TRBD1. With V trimmed by 5 bases and J by 2 bases, 12 bases remained unmatched. The CDR3 totals 17 residues. The V gene's germline CDR1 is KGHDR and CDR2 SFDVKD. The CDR3 is CATSGPGQQTFTDTQYF. The DNA for the CDR3 is TGTGCCACCAGTGGGCCGGGACAGCAAACCTTCACAGATACGCAGTATTTT.

V usage is TRBV2 and J usage is TRBJ1-6; D might be TRBD1 (6 bases). The CDR3 contains 13 residues. Trimming took 6 bases from V and 10 from J, leaving 13 bases between them. Germline CDR1 and CDR2: SNHLY and FYNNEI. The DNA for the CDR3 is TGTGCCAGCAGAAACAGGGAAAGATCACCCCTCCACTTT. Translation gives CASRNRERSPLHF.

V gene TRBV2 combines with J gene TRBJ2-7; D tentatively fits TRBD1 or TRBD2 (5 bases each). This CDR3 spans 13 amino acids. Trimming pared 5 bases from V and 3 bases from J, leaving 11 bases between. From germline, CDR1 is SNHLY and CDR2 FYNNEI. The DNA of the CDR3 is TGTGCCAGCAGTCCCGGGGCAGGCTACGAGCAGTACTTC. It encodes CASSPGAGYEQYF.

This clonotype was seen more than once but under ten times. The chain has TRBV9 and TRBJ2-3; TRBD2 matches 13 bases. This CDR3 spans 14 amino acids. The germline CDR1 and CDR2 sequences are SGDLS and YYNGEE. V trimming: 0 bases; J trimming: 11 bases; junction bases outside the gene matches: 3. In DNA form, the CDR3 reads TGTGCCAGCAGCGTAGCAACTAGCGGGGGGGAGCAGTATTTT. Amino acid sequence: CASSVATSGGEQYF.